A selection of T cell receptor beta chains follows, all from one sample in a study of blood T cell repertoires in COVID-19. Profiling relied on immunoSEQ multiplex PCR, and the TCRdb table lists in-frame clones only, not all of them. The sample shows 110,000 or so clones, about 80% of them seen only once. The sequenced material came from peripheral blood. The source of these receptors is a woman in her thirties or forties with acute or convalescent COVID-19. Both conserved end residues are part of each CDR3. A D gene is named only where the DNA matches it firmly. Not every row has a clone size; where given, it reads once, few, many or a size class.

clone_size	j_call	d_call	v_call	cdr3_nt	cdr3_aa
.	TRBJ1-1	TRBD1	TRBV3-1/TRBV3-2	TGTGCCAGCACCCTGAGGACAGGGCCTATCTGGAACACTGAAGCTTTCTTT	CASTLRTGPIWNTEAFF
.	TRBJ2-1	TRBD2	TRBV7-9	TGTGCCAGCAGCTTCCGACTAGCGGGGATCGAGCAGTTCTTC	CASSFRLAGIEQFF
few	TRBJ2-7	TRBD1	TRBV5-1	TGCGCCAGCAGCCCGTGGACAGGGGTGGACGAGCAGTACTTC	CASSPWTGVDEQYF
.	TRBJ2-5	.	TRBV6-2/TRBV6-3	TGTGCCAGCAGTTCTGAATTAGACAAGACCCAGTACTTC	CASSSELDKTQYF
.	TRBJ1-6	TRBD1	TRBV27	TGTGCCAGCAGTCTGCAACAGGGGCGAAGAGAATCACCCCTCCACTTT	CASSLQQGRRESPLHF
.	TRBJ1-1	.	TRBV4-1	TGCGCCAGCAGCCAAGATTTCTCCTACGGGGACACTGAAGCTTTCTTT	CASSQDFSYGDTEAFF
.	TRBJ2-7	TRBD1	TRBV5-1	TGCGCCAGCAGCTTGGGATCGCCGGGACAGGGATCGGTATACGAGCAGTACTTC	CASSLGSPGQGSVYEQYF
.	TRBJ2-1	.	TRBV5-1	TGCGCCAGCAGCTTGGTAGGCCAGGATTACAATGAGCAGTTCTTC	CASSLVGQDYNEQFF
.	TRBJ1-3	.	TRBV6-5	TGTGCCAGCAGTTTCGGGGACTCTGGAAACACCATATATTTT	CASSFGDSGNTIYF
once	TRBJ1-3	.	TRBV4-1	TGCGCCAGCAGCCCGAGCGACGGAAACACCATATATTTT	CASSPSDGNTIYF
.	TRBJ1-6	TRBD1	TRBV27	TGTGCCAGCAAAATAGACAGGGGTCCGAATTCACCCCTCCACTTT	CASKIDRGPNSPLHF
.	TRBJ1-2	.	TRBV10-3	TGTGCCATCAGTCCGGGGGTAATGGGCCCCCAGCCTAGCTATGGCTACACCTTC	CAISPGVMGPQPSYGYTF
.	TRBJ2-6	.	TRBV7-2	TGTGCCAGCAGCTTGCGGCCGGTGGGGAGCTCTGGGGCCAACGTCCTGACTTTC	CASSLRPVGSSGANVLTF
.	TRBJ1-2	.	TRBV6-5	TGTGCCAGCAGTCCAGGGTCAGCCTCTAACACCTTC	CASSPGSASNTF
.	TRBJ2-3	TRBD2	TRBV2	TGTGCCAGCAGGGGGGGGTATAGCACAGATACGCAGTATTTT	CASRGGYSTDTQYF
.	TRBJ1-1	.	TRBV4-1	TGCGCCAGCAGCCTTAGGAGGAACACTGAAGCTTTCTTT	CASSLRRNTEAFF
.	TRBJ2-3	.	TRBV15	TGTGCCACCACCCAGGGGTACAGAATCACAGATACGCAGTATTTT	CATTQGYRITDTQYF